Given below is one T cell receptor (beta chain) in context. This clonotype was picked up many times. Its antigen is currently not known. It has no much larger one-base neighbor in the sample; base qualities were not kept. The sample comes from a study of blood T cells in healthy people across ages (dated by TCRdb to the mid-2010s). A note on the overall study: In model experiments, template switching captured about one uniquely barcoded TCR beta cDNA molecule for every two T cells. Using deep sequencing normalized with unique cDNA molecular identifiers, the study measured how TCR beta repertoire diversity changes with age. Donors were grouped into four age groups: young (average roughly 15 years), middle-aged (39), aged (about 60) and long-lived (just over 80). To avoid experimental bias, donors of different ages were spread randomly across the sequencing lanes. Two additional independent replicas of 1 million unique cDNA reads from the same blood draw were analyzed for two donors (one aged 18 to 29 and one aged 80 or older). What the research found in general, with its limitations: Compared with the aged group, more naive CD4+ T cells, fewer expanded clones and increased TCR diversity were shown by the long-lived group, suggesting age selection. The percentage of naive T cells measured by flow cytometry correlated strongly with observed TCR beta diversity. The CMV infection status of donors was not known, potentially confounding age-related changes in expanded clonotypes. Estimates of total diversity from one million sequenced T cells were regarded as lower bounds and underestimates. Observed TCR beta diversity per million T cells fell roughly linearly with age, and a significant reduction was already apparent by age about 36. Bulk unsorted PBMC profiling prevented conclusive comparison of naive and antigen-experienced compartments.

The library was generated by 5' RACE. Sequencing was performed on an Illumina HiSeq 2500. The second PCR ran for roughly 7 to 12 cycles and used a J-beta primer mix along with a sample-barcoded 5' primer. A template-switch 5' adaptor carrying 12 random nucleotides introduced a unique molecular identifier onto each TCR beta cDNA molecule. At least 2.5 million CDR3-containing paired-end reads were obtained from each sample. First-strand cDNA synthesis was performed from all RNA using the Mint cDNA synthesis kit, with priming by a TRBC-specific oligonucleotide. After uracil-DNA glycosylase treatment, a first 18-cycle PCR used universal primers M1SS and BC2_uni_R on all cDNA. As for how the authors treated the data: Normalization of each sample was performed by random selection of 1 million high-quality reads, each carrying a distinct molecular identifier. Instead of being binned into consensus sequences, reads with shared molecular identifiers were discarded. MiTCR, set to a Q25 quality threshold and the strictest error-elimination algorithm, was used for CDR3 identification, clonotype clustering and error correction. A nonparametric unseen species model with Euler transformation was used to estimate lower-bound total TCR beta diversity. TCRdb reanalyzed the raw reads on its own, using fastp at Q25 for trimming and MiXCR for clone calling, and kept in-frame beta chains. All rows with the same CDR3 protein become a single entry with the most common DNA and genes. The V and J calls here are based on TCRdb, not the publication. The sample table records around 870,000 distinct CDR3 sequences; 29% of these occur just once. The ten largest clones take up 15% to 20% of the sample.

Donors were a few dozen systemically healthy Caucasian individuals from Russia aged roughly 6 to 90 years. Around 9.8 milliliters of peripheral blood were collected from each donor into EDTA-treated Vacutainer tubes. Ficoll-Paque density-gradient centrifugation was used to isolate PBMCs, with at least 7 million per sample. Total RNA was extracted from PBMCs with Trizol reagent, with at least 5 micrograms obtained per sample. For every donor, flow cytometry on a PBMC aliquot measured the percentage of naive CD45RAhigh/CD27high T cells. The sequenced sample was blood. This receptor was identified in an elderly woman in good health.

The CDR3 protein is CASSLGGTAQETQYF. The sequenced DNA is TGTGCCAGCAGCTTAGGAGGTACAGCTCAAGAGACCCAGTACTTC. The chain couples TRBV7-2 to TRBJ2-5; the D segment cannot be called with confidence. V is shortened by 1 base, J by 2 bases, and the region joining them spans 11 bases. CDR1 SGHTA and CDR2 FQGNSA were looked up in the germline V gene. The CDR3 goes from the cysteine to the phenylalanine over 15 residues. Here the CDR3 DNA is all that survives: 45 bases in frame from base 1.